Presented here are 13 T cell receptor beta chains from one specimen sequenced in a study of neurological immune-mediated disorders. TCRdb processed the 5' RACE reads anew with MiXCR; each CDR3 protein has one entry. The data hold more than 75,000 distinct CDR3 sequences, with around 3.6% observed a single time. Specimen: PBMCs. The receptor set was obtained from a woman aged 45-59 years with multiple sclerosis.

This clonotype was detected only a few times. A junction end diverges from the germline sequence, so it may reflect a read error. The V and J genes are TRBV7-9 and TRBJ2-3; D remains unclear. From germline, CDR1 is SEHNR and CDR2 FQNEAQ (reference sequence). There are 11 residues in the CDR3. This chain's CDR3 is CDSSFSDTQYF. CDR3 nucleotide sequence: TGTGACAGCAGCTTTTCAGATACGCAGTATTTT.

This clonotype was counted at least ten times. The V gene is TRBV10-3, the J gene TRBJ1-6; the D gene is possibly TRBD1 (6 bases). Germline assignment: CDR1 ENHRY and CDR2 SYGVKD. The length of the CDR3 is 15 residues. V shed 4 bases and J shed 6 bases, with 13 bases lying between them. The CDR3 bases are TGTGCCATCAGTGGCTTTACAGGGACTAATTCACCCCTCCACTTT. It is translated as CAISGFTGTNSPLHF.

Worth noting for this clonotype: Being one base from a much bigger clone, this may be a read error. The chain combines TRBV10-2 with TRBJ2-7, with TRBD2 matching over 11 bases. Germline CDR1 is WSHSY and CDR2 is SAAADI. The CDR3 is made up of 15 amino acids. Unmatched junction bases numbered 6, after V lost 4 bases and J lost 4 bases. CDR3 sequence (DNA): TGCGCCAGCAGTGCTTCCGGGACTAGCGGTTACGAGCAGTACTTC. Its protein product is CASSASGTSGYEQYF.

This clonotype was found many times. J is TRBJ2-3 and V is TRBV7-9; 9 positions agree with TRBD2. CDR3 length: 15 amino acids. From germline, CDR1 is SEHNR and CDR2 FQNEAQ (reference sequence). J lost 0 bases, V lost 5 bases, and 3 bases had no gene match. For the CDR3, the DNA is TGTGCCAGCAGCATGGGACTAGCTAGCACAGATACGCAGTATTTT. It is translated as CASSMGLASTDTQYF.

This clonotype was seen ten or more times. The chain combines TRBV6-6 with TRBJ2-7; no clear D. This CDR3 comprises 15 residues. In germline, CDR1 is MNHNY, CDR2 SVGAGI (reference sequence). Trimming stripped 6 bases from V and 2 bases from J, with 17 bases between. CDR3 region: CASRLSTERPYEQYF. The CDR3 bases are TGTGCCAGCAGACTTAGCACTGAACGACCCTACGAGCAGTACTTC.

This clonotype has at least ten counts. This chain links TRBV6-6 with TRBJ2-7; D possibly matches TRBD1 or TRBD2 (5 bases each). CDR1 MNHNY and CDR2 SVGAGI come from the germline V gene (reference sequence). Trimming took off 6 bases at V and 0 bases at J, with 12 bases between the two ends. The CDR3 contains 14 residues. Here the CDR3 reads CASSWDGYSYEQYF. The CDR3 DNA is TGTGCCAGCAGCTGGGACGGATACTCCTACGAGCAGTACTTC.

A remark on this clonotype: A much more abundant neighbour one base away suggests this may be a read error. The chain couples TRBV6-6 to TRBJ1-2; 7 nucleotides agree with TRBD1. The CDR3 has 16 residues. Per germline, CDR1 MNHNY and CDR2 SVGAGI (reference sequence). The V segment lost 6 bases and the J segment 0 bases; nucleotides outside the gene matches: 10. The CDR3 DNA sequence: TGTGCCAGCAGACAAAACGGGACAGCCCCTAACTATGGCTACACCTTC. This codes for CASRQNGTAPNYGYTF.

Many counts were recorded for this clonotype. The chain recombines TRBV5-1 with TRBJ2-3, with D perhaps being TRBD1 or TRBD2 (6 bases each). Trimming removed 0 bases at V and 1 base at J, with 12 bases between. Germline CDR1 SGHRS, CDR2 YFSETQ. The CDR3 runs 16 residues. The CDR3 sequence is CASSLEGGPGTDTQYF. The CDR3 DNA is TGCGCCAGCAGCTTGGAAGGGGGGCCCGGCACAGATACGCAGTATTTT.

This clonotype was detected ten times or more. The chain links TRBV9 to TRBJ1-4; D gene uncertain. From germline, CDR1 is SGDLS and CDR2 YYNGEE. CDR3 length equals 15 residues. V shed 2 bases and J shed 8 bases, with 16 bases lying between them. CDR3 nucleotides: TGTGCCAGCAGCGTTACTGTGGGCGCACAGGAAAAACTGTTTTTT. Amino acid sequence: CASSVTVGAQEKLFF.

The chain links TRBV7-8 to TRBJ1-2; no clear D gene. This CDR3 has 15 amino acids. Germline CDR1 reads SGHVS; CDR2 reads FQNEAQ. Trimming left V 1 base short and J 0 bases short, with 9 bases between. This CDR3 is CASSLDELTNYGYTF. In DNA form, the CDR3 reads TGTGCCAGCAGCTTAGATGAGCTTACTAACTATGGCTACACCTTC.

The chain carries TRBV4-3 and TRBJ2-7; D is possibly TRBD1 or TRBD2 (5 bases each). The CDR3 runs 15 residues. Germline V gene sequence: CDR1 LGHNA, CDR2 YSLEER. Trimming stripped 4 bases from V and 3 bases from J, with 16 bases between. Written as DNA, the CDR3 is TGCGCCAGCAGCCTCCACGAGAGGGGTTACTACGAGCAGTACTTC. This gives the protein CASSLHERGYYEQYF.

This clonotype was detected ten times or more. The V gene is TRBV7-9, the J gene TRBJ2-7; no reliable D call. This CDR3 has 12 amino acids. V shed 3 bases and J shed 0 bases, with 3 bases lying between them. Germline V gives CDR1 SEHNR, CDR2 FQNEAQ (reference sequence). DNA of the CDR3: TGTGCCAGCAGCTTTGTCTCCTACGAGCAGTACTTC. This sequence encodes CASSFVSYEQYF.

At least ten counts were recorded for this clonotype. DNA for the CDR3: TGTGCCAGCAGCGTTCGACAGGGAGAAGAGACCCAGTACTTC. Its translation is CASSVRQGEETQYF. The chain links TRBV9 to TRBJ2-5; 7 bases line up with TRBD1. After removal of 2 bases from V and 3 bases from J, the junction contained 4 bases not matched to a gene. Per the germline V gene, CDR1 is SGDLS and CDR2 is YYNGEE. This CDR3 is built from 14 residues.